The rows below give T cell receptor beta chains drawn from one sample of a study of CD8+CD57+ T cells in acquired aplastic anemia. Using its own MiXCR run on the reads, TCRdb lists one record per CDR3 protein. The sample carries approximately 190,000 distinct CDR3 sequences, less than 60% recorded once. The source material was sorted CD4+, CD8+, or CD8+CD57+ T cells (not recorded which) from PBMCs. The receptors derive from a human donor with aplastic anemia. The CDR3 runs from the conserved cysteine through the conserved F or W. The D gene is left open where the match is weak. Size is omitted from some rows. Given values are once, few, many or a class for expanded clones.

>TRBJ2-1|many|13|TRBV15|NA
CATSRGGVVEQFF
TGTGCCACCAGCAGAGGGGGGGTGGTTGAGCAGTTCTTC
>TRBJ2-3|NA|15|TRBV29-1|TRBD2
CSVESSGSDGDTQYF
TGCAGCGTTGAATCTAGCGGGAGTGATGGAGATACGCAGTATTTT
>TRBJ2-1|many|16|TRBV24-1|TRBD2
CATSDFGASGNNEQFF
TGTGCCACCAGTGATTTTGGGGCTAGCGGTAACAATGAGCAGTTCTTC
>TRBJ2-1|many|15|TRBV10-3|TRBD2
CAISTTGLAVNEQFF
TGTGCCATCAGTACAACGGGACTAGCGGTCAATGAGCAGTTCTTC
>TRBJ1-1|once|14|TRBV5-1|NA
CASSFPGENTEAFF
TGCGCCAGCAGCTTCCCAGGCGAGAACACTGAAGCTTTCTTT
>TRBJ2-2|NA|15|TRBV29-1|TRBD2
CSVETSGGWAGELFF
TGCAGCGTTGAGACTAGCGGGGGCTGGGCCGGGGAGCTGTTTTTT
>TRBJ2-7|NA|14|TRBV9|NA
CASSIGGNSYEQYF
TGTGCCAGCAGCATAGGGGGGAACTCCTACGAGCAGTACTTC
>TRBJ2-7|many|12|TRBV7-2|NA
CASSLSVDEQYF
TGTGCCAGCAGCCTCTCCGTGGACGAGCAGTACTTC
>TRBJ2-1|few|19|TRBV6-2/TRBV6-3|NA
CASSYRFRLRGHEDSEQFF
TGTGCCAGCAGTTACCGATTTCGTCTTCGGGGGCATGAGGATAGTGAGCAGTTCTTC
>TRBJ2-7|few|14|TRBV10-3|NA
CAISAVQGSYEQYF
TGTGCCATCAGTGCCGTGCAGGGCAGCTACGAGCAGTACTTC
>TRBJ1-4|NA|15|TRBV24-1|TRBD1
CATSDPTGMGEKLFF
TGTGCCACCAGTGACCCGACAGGGATGGGGGAAAAACTGTTTTTT
>TRBJ2-3|NA|12|TRBV7-2|NA
CASRASTDTQYF
TGTGCCAGCAGGGCTAGCACAGATACGCAGTATTTT
>TRBJ1-1|NA|13|TRBV2|TRBD1
CASHPDRGTEAFF
TGTGCCAGCCACCCAGACAGGGGCACTGAAGCTTTCTTT
>TRBJ2-7|NA|12|TRBV20-1|NA
CSARAGNYEQYF
TGCAGTGCTAGAGCAGGGAACTACGAGCAGTACTTC
>TRBJ1-6|many|14|TRBV6-1|NA
CASDWGGNNSPLHF
TGTGCCAGCGATTGGGGGGGCAATAATTCACCCCTCCACTTT
>TRBJ2-7|NA|13|TRBV24-1|TRBD1
CATQTGGSYEQYF
TGTGCCACCCAAACAGGGGGCTCCTACGAGCAGTACTTC
>TRBJ2-4|NA|15|TRBV2|NA
CASGGTGLAKNIQYF
TGTGCCAGCGGTGGCACAGGGCTAGCCAAAAACATTCAGTACTTC
>TRBJ2-5|NA|16|TRBV7-2|TRBD1
CASILMAGQGQETQYF
TGTGCCAGCATCCTTATGGCAGGACAGGGTCAAGAGACCCAGTACTTC
>TRBJ1-1|once|15|TRBV10-3|NA
CAIRERGRDITEASF
TGTGCCATCCGTGAAAGGGGCAGGGACATCACTGAAGCTTCCTTT
>TRBJ1-2|many|14|TRBV5-1|NA
CASSFRIANYGYTF
TGCGCCAGCAGCTTCCGCATAGCTAACTATGGCTACACCTTC
>TRBJ1-1|NA|13|TRBV12-3/TRBV12-4|TRBD1
CASSLRRQGEAFF
TGTGCCAGCAGTCTGAGAAGACAGGGCGAAGCTTTCTTT
>TRBJ1-4|NA|16|TRBV5-1|TRBD1
CASSTSNDRVGEKLFF
TGCGCCAGCAGCACATCAAACGACAGGGTTGGTGAAAAACTGTTTTTT
>TRBJ2-7|NA|14|TRBV12-3/TRBV12-4|NA
CASSGHYGSYEQYF
TGTGCCAGCAGCGGACACTACGGATCCTACGAGCAGTACTTC
>TRBJ2-2|few|12|TRBV20-1|NA
CSASRGVGELFF
TGCAGTGCTAGTAGGGGGGTTGGGGAGCTGTTTTTT
>TRBJ2-7|NA|14|TRBV7-8|NA
CASSLPGEIREQYF
TGTGCCAGCAGCTTACCGGGGGAGATCCGGGAGCAGTACTTC
>TRBJ1-5|NA|15|TRBV12-3/TRBV12-4|NA
CASSWIGEAAQPQHF
TGTGCCAGCAGTTGGATCGGCGAGGCAGCTCAGCCCCAGCATTTT
>TRBJ1-5|NA|15|TRBV24-1|TRBD1
CATSETGGGNQPQHF
TGTGCCACCAGTGAGACAGGGGGGGGGAATCAGCCCCAGCATTTT
>TRBJ1-3|NA|13|TRBV12-3/TRBV12-4|NA
CASRGSGLRTIYF
TGTGCCAGCAGAGGTTCCGGGTTGCGCACCATATATTTT
>TRBJ2-3|NA|13|TRBV2|TRBD1
CASRGQGVDTQYF
TGTGCCAGCAGGGGACAGGGAGTAGATACGCAGTATTTT
>TRBJ1-1|many|14|TRBV12-3/TRBV12-4|TRBD1
CASSRDSVNTEAFF
TGTGCCAGCAGTAGGGACAGTGTGAACACTGAAGCTTTCTTT
>TRBJ2-1|NA|14|TRBV24-1|NA
CATSEREINNEQFF
TGTGCCACCAGTGAAAGGGAGATAAACAATGAGCAGTTCTTC
>TRBJ1-4|NA|12|TRBV2|NA
CASRGQNEKLFF
TGTGCCAGCCGCGGACAGAATGAAAAACTGTTTTTT
>TRBJ2-7|NA|15|TRBV19|NA
CASSSGGLPDYEQYF
TGTGCCAGTAGTAGTGGGGGTCTCCCAGACTACGAGCAGTACTTC
>TRBJ2-5|many|13|TRBV10-3|TRBD1
CAINRGGEETQYF
TGTGCCATCAACAGGGGCGGAGAAGAGACCCAGTACTTC
>TRBJ1-3|NA|13|TRBV24-1|NA
CATPPLKGNTIYF
TGTGCCACCCCCCCCCTCAAGGGAAACACCATATATTTT
>TRBJ2-1|once|10|TRBV15|NA
CATKYNEQFF
TGTGCCACCAAATACAATGAGCAGTTCTTC
>TRBJ1-5|NA|15|TRBV27|TRBD1
CASRPGQGAYQPQHF
TGTGCCAGCAGGCCGGGACAGGGGGCTTATCAGCCCCAGCATTTT
>TRBJ1-5|NA|13|TRBV6-2/TRBV6-3|NA
CASSYFTRQPQHF
TGTGCCAGCAGTTATTTTACAAGGCAGCCCCAGCATTTT
>TRBJ2-7|many|17|TRBV10-3|TRBD2
CAISEFEGREWAVEQYF
TGTGCCATCAGTGAGTTTGAGGGGAGGGAGTGGGCCGTCGAGCAGTACTTC
>TRBJ1-5|NA|13|TRBV19|NA
CASTGDDWEPQHF
TGTGCCAGTACGGGAGATGATTGGGAGCCCCAGCATTTT
>TRBJ1-2|NA|12|TRBV7-9|NA
CASSLTSYGYTF
TGTGCCAGCAGCTTAACCAGTTATGGCTACACCTTC
>TRBJ1-5|many|14|TRBV6-1|NA
CASSDTSSNQPQHF
TGTGCCAGCAGTGACACTTCTAGCAATCAGCCCCAGCATTTT
>TRBJ1-6|few|12|TRBV10-3|NA
CAISEGGSALHF
TGTGCCATCAGTGAAGGGGGATCGGCCCTCCACTTT
>TRBJ1-2|NA|13|TRBV29-1|NA
CSTRRDGVDGYTF
TGCAGCACAAGACGGGACGGGGTGGATGGCTACACCTTC
>TRBJ1-2|few|15|TRBV3-1|NA
CASSPSHDGTDGYTF
TGTGCCAGCAGCCCCAGCCACGACGGGACGGACGGCTACACCTTC